This TCR beta chain was found in a study of human T cells and chemical hapten exposure (dated by TCRdb to the early 2020s). Concerning the study at large: For sensitization, 2% DPC in acetone was applied to an approximately 2 cm by approximately 2 cm area of upper inner arm skin. Patch testing was performed on the upper back with Finn chambers containing 0.01% DPC, and the patch tests were scored after 6 days according to International Contact Dermatitis Research Group standards. Libraries were pooled for sequencing, and per-sample TCR yields varied mainly because of small differences in library volumes within the pool. Blood samples were taken from patients before sensitization (week 0) and then at 2, 6 and about 24 weeks after DPC sensitization. Throughout the roughly 24-week study period, patients were also given weekly therapeutic DPC doses on the scalp. The mostly female patient cohort included alopecia areata with under or over 50% scalp involvement, alopecia totalis and alopecia universalis. Twenty-nine alopecia patients provided blood for TCR sequencing at one to four time points (pre-sensitization, 2, 6 and 24 weeks). This study followed changes in the peripheral blood TCR repertoire in vivo during primary and secondary sensitization of alopecia patients to the hapten diphenylcyclopropenone (DPC). Overall results and qualifications from the work: After repeated subsampling, the strength of the expansion versus patch-test correlation and the threshold at which it became significant changed. All patients had alopecia, a presumed autoimmune disease, so their immune response might differ from that of healthy individuals. No change with DPC sensitization was found in the number of TCRs above 1 in 1000 frequency, and no evidence of global repertoire structure alterations was found. Compared with pre-sensitization or healthy control sets, expanded TCRs formed significantly more large CDR3 similarity clusters, which is consistent with antigen-driven responses. Patch test score correlated positively with the number of PT1 expanded TCRs, reaching significance at thresholds 8, 16 and 32 but not at 4.

About this clonotype: The clone's antigen remains unknown. Base qualities were left out, and no much larger clone turns up one base away.

The sample's time point, from its label and the paper: patch test 2, 6 weeks after DPC sensitization. The label giving this sample's treatment or condition can be read as: therapeutic diphenylcyclopropenone sensitization with weekly scalp DPC. Blood at each patch-test visit was drawn before the patch test was applied. Patients were eligible if aged 18 to 70, diagnosed with alopecia and judged suitable for DPC therapy, and pregnant patients were excluded. Unfractionated whole blood was collected in Tempus Blood RNA tubes, and total RNA was extracted from that blood. The library was built by means of RACE. The sequencer was a NextSeq 500. During library preparation, unique molecular identifiers were attached to individual cDNA molecules so that TCRs could be counted in a quantitative, reproducible way. For every blood RNA sample, sequencing covered both the TCR alpha and TCR beta chains. Per the authors' processing: The median number of TCRs per sample was over 85,000, ranging from roughly 20,000 to 700,000. The Decombinator software suite was used to annotate the V, J and CDR3 of the TCR reads. Every sample was subsampled to the same number of TCRs (28,000) for the PS versus PT1 abundance plots. Expanded TCRs were defined as absent before sensitization and observed at least eight times at the 2-week time point. Using fastp at Q25 and MiXCR, TCRdb reprocessed the public reads and kept productive beta chains. Rows matching on CDR3 protein sequence are summarized as one entry with the most common DNA and genes. These V and J calls rely on TCRdb rather than the paper's analysis. Present in this sample are 35,000 to 50,000 distinct CDR3 sequences, 8.5% to 10% of which were seen just once. The leading ten clones occupy approximately 16% of the sample.

Inclusive of the bounding cysteine and phenylalanine, the CDR3 is 14 residues long. The sequence is cut down to CDR3 DNA, 42 bases in frame from base 1. From the germline V gene, CDR1 is LGHNT and CDR2 is FRNRAP. V is pruned by 6 bases and J by 4 bases, leaving 5 bases of the junction without a gene match. The sequences come from whole blood, collected in connection with sensitization to the hapten diphenylcyclopropenone (DPC). The chain uses TRBV12-5 and TRBJ2-7; 11 junctional bases match TRBD1. This TCR derives from a woman aged 40 to 49 with alopecia areata. Some clones in this sample may be carry-over from other donors' samples. The CDR3 here reads CASGRTGGGYEQYF. The DNA is TGTGCTAGTGGCCGGACAGGGGGCGGGTACGAGCAGTACTTC.